The rows below give T cell receptor beta chains drawn from one sample of a study of post-analysis software for immune sequencing data. TCRdb re-called the PCR reads with MiXCR, one entry per CDR3 protein. The sample holds hundreds of thousands of distinct CDR3 sequences, roughly 46% seen once. Sequencing was performed on blood. These receptors were collected from a girl aged 10 to 17 with multiple sclerosis. The conserved cysteine and the conserved F or W are not part of the CDR3 here. The order of the fields is J gene, clone size, D gene, V gene, CDR3 protein. D genes are given only for firm matches. Some rows mark clone size as missing; the rest say once, few, many or name a class of expanded clone.

TRBJ2-3	NA	TRBD2	TRBV7-3	ASSVMGLATDTQY
TRBJ1-4	few	NA	TRBV6-1	ASRTGSTNEKLF
TRBJ1-1	NA	TRBD1	TRBV5-1	ANSFGTGLNTEAF
TRBJ1-5	few	NA	TRBV6-6	ASSLNRVGNQPQH
TRBJ2-7	NA	TRBD2	TRBV10-3	AIRGSREFSEQY
TRBJ2-7	NA	NA	TRBV29-1	SVEEGRRYSSYEQY
TRBJ2-1	NA	NA	TRBV7-2	ASSLEQLVF
TRBJ2-1	once	TRBD1	TRBV6-5	ASRKLLALRGHEQF
TRBJ2-1	NA	NA	TRBV6-4	ASRDYSSYNEQF
TRBJ2-7	many	NA	TRBV20-1	SALATFGGYEQY
TRBJ2-5	NA	NA	TRBV12-3/TRBV12-4	ASSSNEGETQY
TRBJ2-6	NA	NA	TRBV12-3/TRBV12-4	ASCVGANVLT
TRBJ2-3	NA	TRBD2	TRBV7-2	ASSHPAGVTDTQY
TRBJ1-1	NA	NA	TRBV29-1	SVGGGRGQHAF
TRBJ1-4	NA	TRBD1	TRBV30	AWKNRGATNEKLF
TRBJ2-5	NA	NA	TRBV12-3/TRBV12-4	ASTMQVPDEQY
TRBJ2-1	NA	TRBD2	TRBV2	ASSPRGAGGNEQF
TRBJ2-5	few	TRBD1	TRBV6-1	ASSEMAWGQAQGYQETQY
TRBJ2-3	NA	NA	TRBV12-3/TRBV12-4	ASSKLADAQY
TRBJ2-1	few	NA	TRBV7-9	ASSSAVEQF
TRBJ2-5	few	NA	TRBV29-1	SVGGVQETQY
TRBJ1-4	few	NA	TRBV29-1	SVLNEKLF
TRBJ1-6	few	TRBD1	TRBV27	ASRTGGSPLH
TRBJ2-1	few	TRBD1	TRBV24-1	ATSDRDRNNEQF
TRBJ2-5	NA	TRBD1	TRBV5-1	ASSSGTGVRETQY
TRBJ1-2	once	TRBD1	TRBV5-5	ASQRTGAINYGYT
TRBJ2-1	few	NA	TRBV12-3/TRBV12-4	ASALPGSYNEQF
TRBJ2-3	few	NA	TRBV5-5	ASSSGLDTQY
NA	few	NA	TRBV7-9	ASSLAQQGNEQY
TRBJ2-5	few	NA	TRBV10-3	AISTGNRETQY
TRBJ2-7	NA	NA	TRBV19	ASRLDGLGNYEQY
TRBJ1-2	NA	NA	TRBV29-1	SVTDQAGYGYT
TRBJ2-5	NA	TRBD2	TRBV11-2	ASSLHTSGTGETQY
TRBJ2-7	NA	NA	TRBV12-3/TRBV12-4	ASSWGSGVSYEQY
TRBJ1-1	NA	NA	TRBV29-1	SAKGGGVVGVAEAF
TRBJ2-1	NA	NA	TRBV12-3/TRBV12-4	ASSLVSHEQF
TRBJ2-7	few	TRBD2	TRBV5-1	ASSLYSGRGYEQY
TRBJ1-2	NA	NA	TRBV5-6	ASSSQAHYGYT
NA	NA	NA	TRBV5-1	ASSFSQISNEQY
TRBJ2-1	few	TRBD2	TRBV4-1	ASSQEASGGRIYNEQF
TRBJ2-1	few	NA	TRBV6-1	ASSESEAREQF
NA	NA	TRBD2	TRBV4-1	ARFPTSVAETQY